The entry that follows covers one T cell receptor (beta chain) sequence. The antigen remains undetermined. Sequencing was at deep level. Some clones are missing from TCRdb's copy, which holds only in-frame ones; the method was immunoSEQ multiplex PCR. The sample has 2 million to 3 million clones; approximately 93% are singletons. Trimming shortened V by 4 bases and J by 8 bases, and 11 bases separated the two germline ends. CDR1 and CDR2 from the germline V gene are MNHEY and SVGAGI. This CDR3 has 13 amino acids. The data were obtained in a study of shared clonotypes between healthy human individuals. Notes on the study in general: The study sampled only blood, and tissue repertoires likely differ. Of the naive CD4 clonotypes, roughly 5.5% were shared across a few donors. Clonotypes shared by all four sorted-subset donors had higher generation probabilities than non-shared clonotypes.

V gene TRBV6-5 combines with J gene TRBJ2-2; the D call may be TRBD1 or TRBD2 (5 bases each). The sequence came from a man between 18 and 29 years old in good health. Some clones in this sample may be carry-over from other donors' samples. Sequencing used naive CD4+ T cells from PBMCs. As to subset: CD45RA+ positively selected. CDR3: CASSWGTTGELFF. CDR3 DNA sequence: TGTGCCAGCAGTTGGGGGACGACTGGGGAGCTGTTTTTT.